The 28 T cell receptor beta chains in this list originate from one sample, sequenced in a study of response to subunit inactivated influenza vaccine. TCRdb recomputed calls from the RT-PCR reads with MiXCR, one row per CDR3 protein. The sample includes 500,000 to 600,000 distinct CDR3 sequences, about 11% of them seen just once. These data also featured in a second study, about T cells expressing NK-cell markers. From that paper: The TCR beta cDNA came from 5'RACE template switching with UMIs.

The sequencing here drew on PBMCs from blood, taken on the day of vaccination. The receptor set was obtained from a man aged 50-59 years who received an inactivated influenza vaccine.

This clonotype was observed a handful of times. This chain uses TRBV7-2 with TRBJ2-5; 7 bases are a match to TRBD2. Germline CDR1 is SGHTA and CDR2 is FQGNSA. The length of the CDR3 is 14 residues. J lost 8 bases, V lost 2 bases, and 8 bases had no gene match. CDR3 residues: CASSLFRTSATQYF. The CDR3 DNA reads TGTGCCAGCAGCTTATTCCGAACTAGCGCTACCCAGTACTTC.

The CDR3 spells CASSLFAGALNTEAFF. Here the CDR3 DNA reads TGCGCCAGCAGCTTATTCGCAGGCGCCTTGAACACTGAAGCTTTCTTT. J is TRBJ1-1 and V is TRBV5-1; D call uncertain. This CDR3 spans 16 amino acids. Germline CDR1 is SGHRS and CDR2 is YFSETQ. The V gene lost 2 bases and the J gene lost 0 bases, with 14 bases spanning the gap. The complete variable domain, with remaining parts taken from reference TRBV5-1 and TRBJ1-1, reads KAGVTQTPRYLIKTRGQQVTLSCSPISGHRSVSWYQQTPGQGLQFLFEYFSETQRNKGNFPGRFSGRQFSNSRSEMNVSTLELGDSALYLCASSLFAGALNTEAFFGQGTRLTVV.

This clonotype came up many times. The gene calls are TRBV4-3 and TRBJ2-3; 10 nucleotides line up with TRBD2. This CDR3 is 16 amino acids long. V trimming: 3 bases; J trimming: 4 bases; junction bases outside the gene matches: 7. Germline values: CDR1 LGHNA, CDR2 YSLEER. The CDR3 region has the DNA TGCGCCAGCAGCCAGACGACTAGCGGGTTATCAGATACGCAGTATTTT. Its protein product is CASSQTTSGLSDTQYF.

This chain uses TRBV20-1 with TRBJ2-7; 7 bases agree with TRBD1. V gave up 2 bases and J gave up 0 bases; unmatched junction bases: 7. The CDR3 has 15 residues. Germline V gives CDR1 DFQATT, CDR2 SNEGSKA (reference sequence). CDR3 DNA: TGCAGTGCTAGATACTCCGGGACAGACTCCTACGAGCAGTACTTC. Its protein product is CSARYSGTDSYEQYF.

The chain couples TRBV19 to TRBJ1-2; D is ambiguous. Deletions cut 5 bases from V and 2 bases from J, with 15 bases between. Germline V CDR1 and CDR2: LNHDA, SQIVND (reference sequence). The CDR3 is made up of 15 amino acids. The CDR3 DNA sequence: TGTGCCAGTAGTGAAGACTTCATGGCCAACTATGGCTACACCTTC. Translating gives CASSEDFMANYGYTF.

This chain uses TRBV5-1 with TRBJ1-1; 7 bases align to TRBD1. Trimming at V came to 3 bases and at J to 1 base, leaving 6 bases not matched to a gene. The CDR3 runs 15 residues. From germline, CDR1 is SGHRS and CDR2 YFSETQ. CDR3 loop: CASSSGTAKNTEAFF. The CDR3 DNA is TGCGCCAGCAGCTCTGGGACAGCGAAGAACACTGAAGCTTTCTTT.

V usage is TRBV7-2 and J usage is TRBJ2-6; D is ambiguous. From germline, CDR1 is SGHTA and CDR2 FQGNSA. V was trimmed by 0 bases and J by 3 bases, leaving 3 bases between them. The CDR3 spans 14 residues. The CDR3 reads CASSLAFGANVLTF. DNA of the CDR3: TGTGCCAGCAGCTTAGCTTTTGGGGCCAACGTCCTGACTTTC.

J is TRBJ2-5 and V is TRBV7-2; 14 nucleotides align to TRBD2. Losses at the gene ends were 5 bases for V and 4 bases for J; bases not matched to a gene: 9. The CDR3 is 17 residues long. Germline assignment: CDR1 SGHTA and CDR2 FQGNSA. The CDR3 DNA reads TGTGCCAGCAGCCCCCTGGGGACTAGCGGGAGAAGAGAGACCCAGTACTTC. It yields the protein CASSPLGTSGRRETQYF.

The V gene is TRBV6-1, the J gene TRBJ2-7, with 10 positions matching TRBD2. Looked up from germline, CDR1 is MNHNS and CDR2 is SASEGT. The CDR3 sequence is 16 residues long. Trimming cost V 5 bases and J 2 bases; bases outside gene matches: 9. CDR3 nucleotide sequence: TGTGCCAGCAGTCCAACTCCTAGCGGGAGCGCCTACGAGCAGTACTTC. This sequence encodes CASSPTPSGSAYEQYF.

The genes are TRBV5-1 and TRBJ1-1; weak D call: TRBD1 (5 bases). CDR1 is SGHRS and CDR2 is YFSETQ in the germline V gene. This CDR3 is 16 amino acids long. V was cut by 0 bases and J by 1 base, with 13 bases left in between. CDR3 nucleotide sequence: TGCGCCAGCAGCTTGGCCCCTTTAGGGACGAACACTGAAGCTTTCTTT. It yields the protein CASSLAPLGTNTEAFF.

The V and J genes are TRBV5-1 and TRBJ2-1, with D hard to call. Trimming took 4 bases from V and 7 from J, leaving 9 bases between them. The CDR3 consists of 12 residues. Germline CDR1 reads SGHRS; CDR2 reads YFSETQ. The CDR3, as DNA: TGCGCCAGCAGCGCGGAACGGAATGAGCAGTTCTTC. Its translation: CASSAERNEQFF.

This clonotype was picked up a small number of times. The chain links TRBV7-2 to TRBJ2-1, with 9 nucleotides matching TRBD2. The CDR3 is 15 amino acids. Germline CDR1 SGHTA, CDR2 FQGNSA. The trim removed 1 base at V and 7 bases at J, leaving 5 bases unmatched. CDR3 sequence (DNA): TGTGCCAGCAGCTTAGAGGCTAGCGGGGTTAATGAGCAGTTCTTC. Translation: CASSLEASGVNEQFF.

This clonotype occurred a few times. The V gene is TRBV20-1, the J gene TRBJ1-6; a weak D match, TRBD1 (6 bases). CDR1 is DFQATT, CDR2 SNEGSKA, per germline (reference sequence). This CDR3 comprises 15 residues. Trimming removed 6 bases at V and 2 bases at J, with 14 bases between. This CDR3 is CSAHSGTPYNSPLHF. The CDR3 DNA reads TGCAGTGCCCACTCCGGGACACCCTATAATTCACCCCTCCACTTT.

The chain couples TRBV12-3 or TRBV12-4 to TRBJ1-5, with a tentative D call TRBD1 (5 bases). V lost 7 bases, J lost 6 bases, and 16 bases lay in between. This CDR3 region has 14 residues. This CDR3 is CASTVGGTRQPQHF. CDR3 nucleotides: TGTGCCAGCACCGTGGGGGGGACTCGTCAGCCCCAGCATTTT.

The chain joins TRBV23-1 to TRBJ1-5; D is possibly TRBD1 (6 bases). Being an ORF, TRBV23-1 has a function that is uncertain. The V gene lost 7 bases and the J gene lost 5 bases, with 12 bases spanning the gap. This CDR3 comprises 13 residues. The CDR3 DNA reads TGCGCCAGCACTGGACAGAGGTATCAGCCCCAGCATTTT. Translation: CASTGQRYQPQHF.

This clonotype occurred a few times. DNA of the CDR3: TGCGCCAGCAGCTCTCGGGGGGGCCCCGATAATGAGCAGTTCTTC. Translated, it gives CASSSRGGPDNEQFF. This chain connects TRBV5-1 to TRBJ2-1, with 8 bases aligning to TRBD2. CDR3 length: 15 residues. The junction had 9 bases not matched to a gene; V was cut back by 3 bases and J by 7 bases. Germline values: CDR1 SGHRS, CDR2 YFSETQ.

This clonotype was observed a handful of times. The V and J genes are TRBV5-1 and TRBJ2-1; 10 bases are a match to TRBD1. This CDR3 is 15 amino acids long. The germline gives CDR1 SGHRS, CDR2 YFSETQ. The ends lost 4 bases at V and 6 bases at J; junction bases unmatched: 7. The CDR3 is CASSLTGGSSNEQFF. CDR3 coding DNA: TGCGCCAGCAGCCTGACAGGGGGCTCGAGCAATGAGCAGTTCTTC. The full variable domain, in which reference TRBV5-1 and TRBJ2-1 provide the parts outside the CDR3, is KAGVTQTPRYLIKTRGQQVTLSCSPISGHRSVSWYQQTPGQGLQFLFEYFSETQRNKGNFPGRFSGRQFSNSRSEMNVSTLELGDSALYLCASSLTGGSSNEQFFGPGTRLTVL.

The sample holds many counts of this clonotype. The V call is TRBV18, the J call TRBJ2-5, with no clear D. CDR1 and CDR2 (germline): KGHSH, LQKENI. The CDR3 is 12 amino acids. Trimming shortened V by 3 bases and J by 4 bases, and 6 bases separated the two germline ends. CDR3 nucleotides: TGTGCCAGCTCACCGATCCGAGAGACCCAGTACTTC. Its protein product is CASSPIRETQYF. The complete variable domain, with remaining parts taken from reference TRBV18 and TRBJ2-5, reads NAGVMQNPRHLVRRRGQEARLRCSPMKGHSHVYWYRQLPEEGLKFMVYLQKENIIDESGMPKERFSAEFPKEGPSILRIQQVVRGDSAAYFCASSPIRETQYFGPGTRLLVL.

The CDR3 spells CASSDYRGRTYEQYF. CDR3 DNA sequence: TGTGCCAGCAGCGACTACAGGGGGCGAACCTACGAGCAGTACTTC. The chain is built from TRBV11-2 and TRBJ2-7; 9 bases map to TRBD1. The J segment lost 2 bases and the V segment lost 5 bases, leaving 7 bases of the junction unmatched. CDR3 length: 15 amino acids. The germline CDR1 and CDR2 sequences are SGHAT and FQNNGV.

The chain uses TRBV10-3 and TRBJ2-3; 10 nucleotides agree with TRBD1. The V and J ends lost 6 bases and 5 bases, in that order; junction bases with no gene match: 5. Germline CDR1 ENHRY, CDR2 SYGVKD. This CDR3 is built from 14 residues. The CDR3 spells CAISDRGLRDTQYF. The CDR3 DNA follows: TGTGCCATCAGCGACAGGGGGCTGAGAGATACGCAGTATTTT.

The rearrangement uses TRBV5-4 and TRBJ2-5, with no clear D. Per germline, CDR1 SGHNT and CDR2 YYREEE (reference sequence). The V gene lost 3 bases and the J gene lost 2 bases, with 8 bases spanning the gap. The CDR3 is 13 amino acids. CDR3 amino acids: CASSSSSQETQYF. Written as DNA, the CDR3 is TGTGCCAGCAGCTCGTCCAGTCAAGAGACCCAGTACTTC.

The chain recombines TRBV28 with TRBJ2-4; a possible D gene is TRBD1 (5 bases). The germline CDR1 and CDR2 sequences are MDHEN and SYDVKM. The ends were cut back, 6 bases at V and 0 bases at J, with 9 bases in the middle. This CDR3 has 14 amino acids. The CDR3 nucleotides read TGTGCCAGCAGCGAAGGACAAGCCAAAAACATTCAGTACTTC. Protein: CASSEGQAKNIQYF.

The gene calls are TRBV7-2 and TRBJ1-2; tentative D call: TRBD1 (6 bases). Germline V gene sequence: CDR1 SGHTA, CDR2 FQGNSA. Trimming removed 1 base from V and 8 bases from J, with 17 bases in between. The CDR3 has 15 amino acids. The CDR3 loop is CASSLVGQQGGGYTF. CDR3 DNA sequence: TGTGCCAGCAGCTTAGTAGGGCAACAGGGTGGCGGCTACACCTTC.

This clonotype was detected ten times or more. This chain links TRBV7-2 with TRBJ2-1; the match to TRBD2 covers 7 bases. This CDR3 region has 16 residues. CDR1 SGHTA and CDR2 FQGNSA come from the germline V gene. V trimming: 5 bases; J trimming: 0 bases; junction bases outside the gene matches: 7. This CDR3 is CASSPKTSASYNEQFF. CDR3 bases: TGTGCCAGCAGCCCTAAAACTAGCGCCTCCTACAATGAGCAGTTCTTC.

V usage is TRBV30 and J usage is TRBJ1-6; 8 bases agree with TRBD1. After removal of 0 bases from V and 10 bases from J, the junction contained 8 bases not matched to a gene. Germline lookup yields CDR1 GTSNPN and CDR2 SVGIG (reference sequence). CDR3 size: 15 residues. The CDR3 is CAWSVLGTGRSPLHF. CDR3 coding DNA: TGTGCCTGGAGTGTATTGGGGACAGGTAGATCACCCCTCCACTTT. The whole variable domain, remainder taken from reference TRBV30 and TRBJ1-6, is SQTIHQWPATLVQPVGSPLSLECTVEGTSNPNLYWYRQAAGRGLQLLFYSVGIGQISSEVPQNLSASRPQDRQFILSSKKLLLSDSGFYLCAWSVLGTGRSPLHFGNGTRLTVT.

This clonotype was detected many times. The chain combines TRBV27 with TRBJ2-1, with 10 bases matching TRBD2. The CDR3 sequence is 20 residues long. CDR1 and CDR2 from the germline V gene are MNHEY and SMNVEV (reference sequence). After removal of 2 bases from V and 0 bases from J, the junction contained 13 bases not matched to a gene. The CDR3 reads CASSLIPPGLASSSYNEQFF. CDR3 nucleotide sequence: TGTGCCAGCAGTTTAATCCCCCCGGGACTAGCGTCGAGCTCCTACAATGAGCAGTTCTTC.

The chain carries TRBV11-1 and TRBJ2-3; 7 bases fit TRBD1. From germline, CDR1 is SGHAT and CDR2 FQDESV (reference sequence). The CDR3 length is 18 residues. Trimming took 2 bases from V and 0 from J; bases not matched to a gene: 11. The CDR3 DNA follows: TGTGCCAGCAGCTTACGGGACAGCTTTACGCCTAGCACAGATACGCAGTATTTT. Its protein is CASSLRDSFTPSTDTQYF.

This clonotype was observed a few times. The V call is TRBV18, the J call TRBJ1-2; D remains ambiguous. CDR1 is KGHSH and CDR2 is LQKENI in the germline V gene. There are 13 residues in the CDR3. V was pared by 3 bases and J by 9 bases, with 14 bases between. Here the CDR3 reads CASSPSEGRRYTF. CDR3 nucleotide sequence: TGTGCCAGCTCACCCTCGGAGGGTAGGCGCTACACCTTC.